The clone carrying this T cell receptor beta chain has at least ten counts. Its antigen is unknown. The data stem from a study of neurological immune-mediated disorders. Whole-study results and caveats: Multiple sclerosis was found to have the least TCR clonal expansion, below healthy controls, and HTLV-1-associated myelopathy the most.

TCRdb processed the 5' RACE reads anew with MiXCR; each CDR3 protein has one entry. The sample holds 55,000 to 85,000 distinct CDR3 sequences; more than 3% are singletons and the top ten take roughly 5%. V was clipped by 5 bases and J by 6 bases, with 14 bases between them. The CDR3 runs 13 residues. The germline V gene has CDR1 MNHEY and CDR2 SMNVEV (reference sequence). The source material was PBMCs. V and J are TRBV27 and TRBJ2-7; D not resolved. The receptor comes from a woman in her forties or fifties with multiple sclerosis. The CDR3: CASSLHPRGEQYF. The DNA of the CDR3 is TGTGCCAGCAGTCTTCACCCCCGAGGCGAGCAGTACTTC.